Each of the 17 T cell receptor beta chains below was sequenced from the same sample in a study of sequential checkpoint blockade in melanoma. Treatment denoted: randomized to nivolumab then ipilimumab (arm A) or the reverse (arm B). The data were produced by immunoSEQ multiplex PCR, yet TCRdb's version contains in-frame clones alone and is incomplete. The profile shows some 19,000 clones, around four fifths of them singletons. Specimen: CD8+ T cells sorted from blood (inferred from file names), collected from a patient given nivolumab and ipilimumab in sequence. The receptors stem from a human donor with melanoma.

The chain employs TRBV6-1 and TRBJ1-2, with 8 positions matching TRBD1. With V trimmed by 6 bases and J by 5 bases, 11 bases remained unmatched. The CDR3 sequence is 15 residues long. CDR1 and CDR2 (germline): MNHNS, SASEGT. The CDR3 DNA reads TGTGCCAGCAGCGACGGGCCAGGGGGCATGTATGGCTACACCTTC. It translates to CASSDGPGGMYGYTF.

The chain carries TRBV5-6 and TRBJ2-7, with D tentatively TRBD1 (6 bases). Germline CDR1 is SGHDT and CDR2 is YYEEEE. This CDR3 is built from 14 residues. The V end lost 0 bases, the J end lost 2 bases, and 9 bases lay between the germline ends. The CDR3 DNA sequence: TGTGCCAGCAGCTTGGAAGCAGGGGCCTACGAGCAGTACTTC. This gives the protein CASSLEAGAYEQYF.

The chain uses TRBV27 and TRBJ2-7; possible D gene TRBD1, 6 bases. CDR1 and CDR2 (germline): MNHEY, SMNVEV (reference sequence). Trimming took 3 bases from V and 2 from J, leaving 14 bases between them. This CDR3 comprises 15 residues. The CDR3 spells CASSFSGELPYEQYF. The CDR3 nucleotides read TGTGCCAGCAGTTTCTCAGGGGAACTACCCTACGAGCAGTACTTC.

The V gene is TRBV7-9, the J gene TRBJ2-1; 10 bases line up with TRBD2. The germline V gene has CDR1 SEHNR and CDR2 FQNEAQ (reference sequence). The CDR3 is 18 amino acids. Trimming removed 4 bases from V and 7 bases from J; junction bases left unmatched: 16. CDR3 amino acids: CASSSSRLAGEYSNEQFF. CDR3 nucleotides: TGTGCCAGCAGCTCCAGTCGACTAGCGGGCGAGTATAGTAATGAGCAGTTCTTC. The full variable domain, with the rest looked up from reference TRBV7-9 and TRBJ2-1, is DTGVSQNPRHKITKRGQNVTFRCDPISEHNRLYWYRQTLGQGPEFLTYFQNEAQLEKSRLLSDRFSAERPKGSFSTLEIQRTEQGDSAMYLCASSSSRLAGEYSNEQFFGPGTRLTVL.

This clone was recorded a few times. The chain links TRBV14 to TRBJ1-2; TRBD1 matches 9 bases. V shed 3 bases and J 2 bases; nucleotides not matched to a gene: 1. The V gene's germline CDR1 is SGHDN and CDR2 FVKESK. This CDR3 has 14 residues. Written as DNA, the CDR3 is TGTGCCAGCAGCCAGACAGGGGGGAACTATGGCTACACCTTC. Amino acid sequence: CASSQTGGNYGYTF.

For the CDR3, the DNA is TGCGCCAGCAGTGAGAACAGGGGGTCCCGTGCAGAAGCTTTCTTT. The encoded protein is CASSENRGSRAEAFF. The chain employs TRBV10-1 and TRBJ1-1; 8 nucleotides align to TRBD1. The trim removed 2 bases at V and 8 bases at J, leaving 10 bases unmatched. Germline V lookup: CDR1 WNHNN, CDR2 SYGVQD (reference sequence). The CDR3 loop spans 15 amino acids.

The rearrangement uses TRBV6-6 and TRBJ2-5, with D possibly TRBD1 on 5 matching bases. The DNA end is a closer match to TRBJ2-7, so the J assignment may be wrong. The CDR3 totals 15 residues. Germline V CDR1 and CDR2: MNHNY, SVGAGI (reference sequence). CDR3 DNA: TGTGCCAGCACCCCCCAGGACATAGGTAGCTACGAGCAGTACTTC. Encoded protein: CASTPQDIGSYEQYF.

The rearrangement joins TRBV28 to TRBJ2-1, with D perhaps matching TRBD1 (5 bases). CDR1 is MDHEN and CDR2 is SYDVKM in the germline V gene. CDR3 length equals 12 residues. V shed 4 bases and J shed 10 bases, with 11 bases lying between them. CDR3 in DNA: TGTGCCAGCAGTTCATCTAGGGGCGAGCAGTTCTTC. Its protein product is CASSSSRGEQFF.

The J gene is TRBJ1-1, the V gene TRBV25-1; D unresolved. CDR1 is MGHDK and CDR2 is SYGVNS in the germline V gene. The CDR3 runs 13 residues. Trimming took off 4 bases at V and 6 bases at J, with 12 bases between the two ends. DNA for the CDR3: TGTGCCAGCAGTGCGGCGGGCGCCGCTGAAGCTTTCTTT. The encoded protein is CASSAAGAAEAFF.

J is TRBJ2-7 and V is TRBV6-5; 8 bases fit TRBD2. Germline trimming cut 6 bases from V and 6 bases from J; bases unmatched to any gene: 10. The CDR3 is made up of 14 amino acids. Germline-derived CDR1 and CDR2 are MNHEY and SVGAGI. The CDR3 sequence: CASSPSIAGIEQYF. CDR3 in DNA: TGTGCCAGCAGCCCGAGCATAGCGGGAATCGAGCAGTACTTC.

The chain combines TRBV7-9 with TRBJ1-1; TRBD1 matches at 8 bases. With V trimmed by 6 bases and J by 3 bases, 3 bases remained unmatched. In germline, CDR1 is SEHNR, CDR2 FQNEAQ (reference sequence). The length of the CDR3 is 13 residues. DNA for the CDR3: TGTGCCAGCAGGGTGACAGGGGACACTGAAGCTTTCTTT. Encoded protein: CASRVTGDTEAFF.

The chain joins TRBV6-1 to TRBJ2-7; 9 nucleotides line up with TRBD2. V shed 5 bases and J 5 bases; nucleotides not matched to a gene: 4. CDR1 is MNHNS and CDR2 is SASEGT in the germline V gene. CDR3 size: 13 residues. The CDR3 loop reads CASSRSGSDEQYF. The CDR3 nucleotides read TGTGCCAGCAGTCGTAGCGGGAGTGACGAGCAGTACTTC.

The V gene is TRBV28, the J gene TRBJ1-5, with 7 bases lining up with TRBD1. CDR3 length: 14 residues. Germline CDR1 MDHEN, CDR2 SYDVKM. V lost 2 bases to trimming and J lost 2 bases; unmatched junction nucleotides: 0. In DNA, the CDR3 is TGTGCCAGCAGTTTAGGACAGGGCAATCAGCCCCAGCATTTT. Its protein is CASSLGQGNQPQHF.

The chain joins TRBV19 to TRBJ2-7, with TRBD1 matching over 10 bases. The CDR3 is made up of 14 amino acids. Germline assignment: CDR1 LNHDA and CDR2 SQIVND (reference sequence). Trimming at V came to 3 bases and at J to 4 bases, leaving 3 bases not matched to a gene. The CDR3: CASSIGTGEYEQYF. As DNA, the CDR3 is TGTGCCAGTAGTATTGGGACAGGGGAATACGAGCAGTACTTC.

The rearrangement links TRBV7-6 to TRBJ2-7; 13 bases agree with TRBD2. Trimming at V came to 5 bases and at J to 0 bases, leaving 1 base not matched to a gene. Germline loops: CDR1 SGHVS, CDR2 FNYEAQ. This CDR3 contains 15 residues. CDR3 in amino acids: CASSGTSGISYEQYF. The DNA of the CDR3 is TGTGCCAGCAGCGGGACTAGCGGGATCTCCTACGAGCAGTACTTC. Looking up the rest from reference TRBV7-6 and TRBJ2-7 gives the full variable domain: GAGVSQSPRYKVTKRGQDVALRCDPISGHVSLYWYRQALGQGPEFLTYFNYEAQQDKSGLPNDRFSAERPEGSISTLTIQRTEQRDSAMYRCASSGTSGISYEQYFGPGTRLTVT.

The chain has TRBV7-2 and TRBJ1-1; tentatively, D is TRBD1 (6 bases). The CDR3 spans 13 residues. Germline V CDR1 and CDR2: SGHTA, FQGNSA. The V gene lost 3 bases and the J gene lost 5 bases, with 10 bases spanning the gap. The chain's CDR3 is CASSFGGRTEAFF. The CDR3 DNA follows: TGTGCCAGCAGCTTTGGGGGCCGAACTGAAGCTTTCTTT.

The V gene is TRBV28, the J gene TRBJ2-7; D possibly corresponds to TRBD2 (6 bases). The CDR3 consists of 15 residues. V was clipped by 3 bases and J by 6 bases, with 18 bases between them. Germline CDR1 reads MDHEN; CDR2 reads SYDVKM. CDR3 sequence (DNA): TGTGCCAGCAGTTTTTTGGACCGGGAGAGCGGCGAGCAGTACTTC. It yields the protein CASSFLDRESGEQYF.